A selection of T cell receptor beta chains follows, all from one sample in a study of cytomegalovirus exposure and HLA in healthy donors. The method was immunoSEQ multiplex PCR; TCRdb's version includes in-frame clones alone and lacks a portion of them. The sample shows around 120,000 clones, about three quarters of them seen only once. The specimen was PBMCs. Receptors were obtained from a man younger than 40 in good health and CMV-seronegative. CDR3s include the opening cysteine and the closing phenylalanine or tryptophan. The size entry is marked missing in some rows and otherwise reads once, few, many or a size class.

CDR3	V	J	size
CASSLTNYGYTF	TRBV7-8	TRBJ1-2	NA
CSVEFGGSTDTQYF	TRBV29-1	TRBJ2-3	NA
CASSLVGTGGDGYTF	TRBV28	TRBJ1-2	NA
CASSPTGGGYTF	TRBV16	TRBJ1-2	NA
CASSYLGAPRTGELFF	TRBV6-5	TRBJ2-2	NA
CASSSRDRGLGDTQYF	TRBV27	TRBJ2-3	NA
CASSRSGPSRTDTQYF	TRBV4-3	TRBJ2-3	NA
CASSAPSGREDTQYF	TRBV6-1	TRBJ2-3	NA
CAWSVGRGTSYEQYF	TRBV30	TRBJ2-7	few
CASSFTGTATNEKLFF	TRBV28	TRBJ1-4	NA
CASSFPGKEGSYGYTF	TRBV5-1	TRBJ1-2	NA